Listed below are T cell receptor beta chains from one sample, sequenced in a study of T cell changes during pregnancy in multiple sclerosis. Assay used: immunoSEQ multiplex PCR; TCRdb lists only in-frame clones, some missing. This sample has roughly 69,000 clones, with roughly 94% found just once. Sample: peripheral blood, taken after pregnancy. Receptor source: a female donor with multiple sclerosis, enrolled in a pregnancy study. The conserved cysteine and the conserved F or W are not part of the CDR3 here.

V	J	CDR3
TRBV11-3	TRBJ2-1	ASSLGGGDYNEQF
TRBV4-3	TRBJ2-1	ASSQVPLAGDEQF
TRBV28	TRBJ2-1	ASRRDTSYNEQF
TRBV7-3	TRBJ2-3	ASSLGHGVGRDTQY
TRBV6-5	TRBJ2-4	ASSQGARSNQY
TRBV6-5	TRBJ2-6	ASSYRGGNGANVLT
TRBV27	TRBJ2-1	ASSLLAGGNNEQF
TRBV7-9	TRBJ2-7	ALRADRGYEQY
TRBV5-4	TRBJ2-3	ASSFRLAGTTDTQY
TRBV5-1	TRBJ2-5	ASTLPEGAGETQY
TRBV5-1	TRBJ2-3	ASSLAGGPSTDTQY
TRBV27	TRBJ2-3	ASTFGQGADTQY
TRBV5-1	TRBJ2-1	ASSPQWGEVGGEQF
TRBV2	TRBJ2-5	ASSETGWEAETQY
TRBV9	TRBJ2-1	ASSAGGTSGGPYNEQF
TRBV4-1	TRBJ1-4	ASSQGGVLANEKLF
TRBV7-9	TRBJ1-4	ASSFTGNRGEKLF
TRBV5-1	TRBJ1-1	ASRPTGNMNTEAF
TRBV11-2	TRBJ1-5	ASSLGGPSQPQH
TRBV19	TRBJ2-3	ASSIRTDTQY
TRBV5-1	TRBJ2-1	ASRRDSYNEQF
TRBV6-4	TRBJ2-3	ASSREGSFTDTQY
TRBV29-1	TRBJ2-7	SVGDSLYEQY
TRBV11-2	TRBJ1-2	ASSLVQAGNYGYT
TRBV10-3	TRBJ2-1	AISARGQGLNNEQF
TRBV10-1	TRBJ2-7	ASSEGTNSYEQY
TRBV19	TRBJ2-3	ASSRDGVGYGVTQY
TRBV7-2	TRBJ2-7	ASSSGTSGSREQY
TRBV2	TRBJ2-7	ASRGQGDEQY
TRBV11-2	TRBJ2-7	ASSSSWVSYEQY
TRBV11-2	TRBJ1-1	ASSLEGGGTEAF
TRBV5-4	TRBJ2-7	ASSSLAGAYEQY
TRBV7-9	TRBJ2-4	ASSLVVSLRSLSKNIQY
TRBV7-3	TRBJ2-2	ASSPRQRGELF
TRBV5-1	TRBJ2-2	ASSLVGAGGSGELF
TRBV28	TRBJ2-7	ASSRDGTGNYEQY
TRBV4-1	TRBJ1-2	ASSSRPTGLYGYT
TRBV6-1	TRBJ2-7	ASSEPKTRSGVKVDEQY
TRBV10-3	TRBJ1-3	AISERQGSGNTIY
TRBV4-1	TRBJ2-7	ASSQARGAYEQY
TRBV5-4	TRBJ2-3	ASSITSTDTQY
TRBV19	TRBJ2-7	ASSSRGGEQY
TRBV6-5	TRBJ2-5	ATRLAGRKTQY